This T cell receptor (beta chain) appears in the sequencing data of a study of blood T cell repertoires in COVID-19. Losses at the gene ends were 7 bases for V and 5 bases for J; bases not matched to a gene: 17. From germline, CDR1 is LGHDT and CDR2 YNNKEL (reference sequence). The CDR3 is 17 residues long. Method: immunoSEQ multiplex PCR; TCRdb's copy keeps in-frame clones and lacks some. The sample has under 130,000 clones, roughly 90% seen once. V is TRBV3-1 (or the pseudogene TRBV3-2) and J is TRBJ2-5; TRBD2 matches at 9 bases. This clonotype was obtained from a woman aged 55-75 years with acute or convalescent COVID-19. The sequenced material came from peripheral blood. The CDR3 sequence: CASKWGEAGGRGETQYF. DNA for the CDR3: TGTGCCAGCAAATGGGGGGAAGCGGGAGGCCGAGGGGAGACCCAGTACTTC.